The TCR beta chain under discussion was sequenced for a study of OX40 agonist ivuxolimab in advanced cancers. Regarding the study as a whole: Among T cells, CD8+ cells averaged more expanded clones than CD4+ cells. Within 6 weeks, CD4+ and CD8+ blood T cells expanded clonally at 0.1 to 3.0 mg/kg.

The table came from immunoSEQ multiplex PCR; TCRdb's copy has only in-frame clones and leaves some out. The sample contains about 40,000 clones, about 82% of which appear only once. At baseline, cycle 4 day 1, and cycle 7 day 1, blood was sampled. This clone turned up a few times. Antigen unknown. Per the germline V gene, CDR1 is LGHNA and CDR2 is YSLEER. V lost 0 bases to trimming and J lost 10 bases; unmatched junction nucleotides: 9. The CDR3 has 15 amino acids. Sequencing was performed on CD4+ or CD8+ T cells sorted from blood, taken in a trial of the OX40 agonist ivuxolimab. This chain uses TRBV4-3 with TRBJ1-2, with TRBD1 identical over 9 bases. This clonotype originated in an adult with an advanced solid tumor such as melanoma, head and neck, liver or kidney cancer. The CDR3 DNA is TGCGCCAGCAGCCAAGATTCCGGGACAGGGTGGGCCTACACCTTC. Protein product: CASSQDSGTGWAYTF.